In its sample, the clone carrying this T cell receptor (beta chain) was seen once. The CDR3 contains 13 residues. The junction had 8 bases not matched to a gene; V was cut back by 10 bases and J by 7 bases. Germline V gene data show CDR1 as LGHDT and CDR2 as YNNKEL (reference sequence). This sample is part of a study of control samples from healthy donors and cancer patients. The method was immunoSEQ multiplex PCR; TCRdb's version includes in-frame clones alone and lacks a portion of them. The sample consists of around 190,000 clones, around 87% of them appearing once. The chain combines TRBV3-1 (or the pseudogene TRBV3-2) with TRBJ1-2, with 11 bases fitting TRBD1. The sequencing input was blood. This clonotype originated in a woman in her forties or fifties in good health. The CDR3 nucleotides are TGTGCCACAAAGCTTGGGACAGGGGGTGGCTACACCTTC. It is translated as CATKLGTGGGYTF.